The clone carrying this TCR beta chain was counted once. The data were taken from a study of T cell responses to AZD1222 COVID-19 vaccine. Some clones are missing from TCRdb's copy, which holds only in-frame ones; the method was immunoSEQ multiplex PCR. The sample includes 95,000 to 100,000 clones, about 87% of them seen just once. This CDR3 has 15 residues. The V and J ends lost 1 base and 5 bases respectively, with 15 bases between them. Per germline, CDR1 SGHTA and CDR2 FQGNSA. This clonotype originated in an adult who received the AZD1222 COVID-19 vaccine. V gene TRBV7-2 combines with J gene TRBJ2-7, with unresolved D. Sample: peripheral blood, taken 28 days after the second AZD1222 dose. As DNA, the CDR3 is TGTGCCAGCAGCTTAGAACTTACACCGGGCCACGAGCAGTACTTC. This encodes CASSLELTPGHEQYF. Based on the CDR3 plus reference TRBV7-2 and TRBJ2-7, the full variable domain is GAGVSQSPSNKVTEKGKDVELRCDPISGHTALYWYRQSLGQGLEFLIYFQGNSAPDKSGLPSDRFSAERTGGSVSTLTIQRTQQEDSAVYLCASSLELTPGHEQYFGPGTRLTVT.